The next 15 T cell receptor beta chains were all read from a single sample in a study of CD8+ T cells in alopecia areata. cDNA serving as the sequencing template came from extracted, reverse transcribed RNA. Measured with immunoSEQ multiplex PCR; TCRdb has only the in-frame clones, and not every one. The sample carries around 140,000 clones, roughly 50% recorded once. The sequenced material came from CD4+ T cells sorted from blood. These receptors were collected from a human donor with alopecia areata.

This chain connects TRBV19 to TRBJ2-1; D possibly corresponds to TRBD2 (6 bases). The CDR3 runs to 17 residues. The V end was cut by 5 bases, the J end by 0 bases, with 17 bases between. Germline CDR1 is LNHDA and CDR2 is SQIVND (reference sequence). In nucleotides, the CDR3 is TGTGCCAGTAGTCGGAGATTTCAGACTAGCTCCTACAATGAGCAGTTCTTC. Protein product: CASSRRFQTSSYNEQFF.

This clone has a handful of counts. This chain uses TRBV30 with TRBJ2-1; 10 bases are shared with TRBD2. Germline CDR1 GTSNPN, CDR2 SVGIG (reference sequence). This CDR3 comprises 14 residues. V lost 8 bases to trimming and J lost 2 bases; unmatched junction nucleotides: 6. CDR3 sequence: CAEALAGAYNEQFF. CDR3 DNA: TGTGCCGAAGCCCTAGCGGGAGCCTACAATGAGCAGTTCTTC.

This clone was seen just once. V usage is TRBV4-1 and J usage is TRBJ2-3; 7 positions agree with TRBD2. In germline, CDR1 is MGHRA, CDR2 YSYEKL. CDR3 size: 13 residues. Trimming cost V 7 bases and J 6 bases; bases outside gene matches: 7. This CDR3 reads CASTGGRADTQYF. As DNA, the CDR3 is TGCGCCAGCACCGGGGGGAGGGCTGATACGCAGTATTTT.

V and J are TRBV28 and TRBJ2-2; D ambiguous. The length of the CDR3 is 16 residues. Germline-derived CDR1 and CDR2 are MDHEN and SYDVKM. Trimming stripped 4 bases from V and 2 bases from J, with 14 bases between. This CDR3 is CASSSAQRLNTGELFF. The CDR3 DNA sequence: TGTGCCAGCAGTTCAGCGCAGCGCCTTAACACCGGGGAGCTGTTTTTT.

V is TRBV18 and J is TRBJ1-5; 7 bases map to TRBD1. The CDR3 totals 17 residues. Looked up from germline, CDR1 is KGHSH and CDR2 is LQKENI. V shed 3 bases and J 0 bases; nucleotides not matched to a gene: 8. This CDR3 reads CASSPWTGTNSNQPQHF. CDR3 in DNA: TGTGCCAGCTCACCTTGGACAGGCACGAATAGCAATCAGCCCCAGCATTTT.

The V gene is TRBV23-1, the J gene TRBJ2-2; the match to TRBD1 covers 9 bases. TRBV23-1 is sorted into the ORF group, with uncertain function. Unmatched junction bases numbered 11, after V lost 4 bases and J lost 8 bases. The CDR3 has 16 residues. Here the CDR3 DNA reads TGCGCCAGCAGTCGATTGGGACAGGGTTCCGTAGGGGAGCTGTTTTTT. It specifies CASSRLGQGSVGELFF.

The chain is built from TRBV27 and TRBJ2-7; D may correspond to TRBD1 or TRBD2 (5 bases each). V gave up 8 bases and J gave up 0 bases, with 14 bases separating them. The CDR3 consists of 14 residues. Germline CDR1 and CDR2: MNHEY and SMNVEV (reference sequence). CDR3 bases: TGTGCCAGCGGGAACCGGGACGGCTCCTACGAGCAGTACTTC. Protein sequence: CASGNRDGSYEQYF.

This chain uses TRBV7-9 with TRBJ2-3; weak D call: TRBD2 (7 bases). The V gene lost 2 bases and the J gene lost 2 bases, with 14 bases spanning the gap. Germline V gene sequence: CDR1 SEHNR, CDR2 FQNEAQ (reference sequence). The CDR3 is 16 residues long. CDR3: CASSLWAGANTDTQYF. Here the CDR3 DNA reads TGTGCCAGCAGCTTATGGGCGGGGGCGAACACAGATACGCAGTATTTT.

The rearrangement joins TRBV4-2 to TRBJ2-2, with TRBD1 as a possible D gene (6 bases). V was clipped by 0 bases and J by 6 bases, with 11 bases between them. The CDR3 consists of 15 residues. The germline V gene encodes CDR1 LGHNA and CDR2 YNFKEQ. CDR3 nucleotide sequence: TGTGCCAGCAGCCAAGATAGGACAGTACCCGGGGAGCTGTTTTTT. Amino acids: CASSQDRTVPGELFF.

This CDR3 reads CASSFKGGINQPQHF. CDR3 DNA sequence: TGTGCCAGCAGCTTCAAAGGGGGTATCAATCAGCCCCAGCATTTT. V gene TRBV7-2 combines with J gene TRBJ1-5; D possibly corresponds to TRBD1 (6 bases). There are 15 residues in the CDR3. Trimming shortened V by 3 bases and J by 3 bases, and 12 bases separated the two germline ends. Germline assignment: CDR1 SGHTA and CDR2 FQGNSA.

This clone was observed a handful of times. The V call is TRBV5-4, the J call TRBJ1-3; D perhaps matches TRBD1 (6 bases). Germline V CDR1 and CDR2: SGHNT, YYREEE (reference sequence). The V and J ends lost 2 bases and 0 bases respectively, with 6 bases between them. CDR3 length equals 14 residues. For the CDR3, the DNA is TGTGCCAGCAGCTTAGGGGGCTCTGGAAACACCATATATTTT. This gives the protein CASSLGGSGNTIYF.

The genes are TRBV2 and TRBJ1-1; 12 positions match TRBD1. Trimming removed 6 bases from V and 1 base from J; junction bases left unmatched: 9. The V gene's germline CDR1 is SNHLY and CDR2 FYNNEI. The length of the CDR3 is 17 residues. CDR3 sequence: CASSRDRGPRANTEAFF. The CDR3 region has the DNA TGTGCCAGCAGCAGGGACAGGGGGCCGAGAGCGAACACTGAAGCTTTCTTT.

This clone was observed a few times. The chain joins TRBV7-9 to TRBJ2-2; D is undetermined. Germline V gene lookup returns CDR1 SEHNR and CDR2 FQNEAQ (reference sequence). Trimming took 1 base from V and 1 from J, leaving 4 bases between them. The length of the CDR3 is 14 residues. Here the CDR3 reads CASSLGRNTGELFF. CDR3 nucleotide sequence: TGTGCCAGCAGCTTAGGCAGGAACACCGGGGAGCTGTTTTTT.

The chain couples TRBV7-2 to TRBJ1-5; the match to TRBD1 covers 10 bases. J was trimmed by 3 bases and V by 6 bases; bases with no gene match: 8. Germline lookup yields CDR1 SGHTA and CDR2 FQGNSA. This CDR3 contains 16 residues. CDR3 bases: TGTGCCAGCAGTTTGGGGACAGGGGTGTTCAATCAGCCCCAGCATTTT. Amino acids: CASSLGTGVFNQPQHF.

The chain joins TRBV7-9 to TRBJ2-3; TRBD1 or TRBD2 may be the D gene (5 bases each). Looked up from germline, CDR1 is SEHNR and CDR2 is FQNEAQ (reference sequence). The CDR3 is 17 residues long. Trimming took off 1 base at V and 2 bases at J, with 16 bases between the two ends. CDR3 coding DNA: TGTGCCAGCAGCTTAGGAGCCCAAGGGGACCACACAGATACGCAGTATTTT. Its translation is CASSLGAQGDHTDTQYF.